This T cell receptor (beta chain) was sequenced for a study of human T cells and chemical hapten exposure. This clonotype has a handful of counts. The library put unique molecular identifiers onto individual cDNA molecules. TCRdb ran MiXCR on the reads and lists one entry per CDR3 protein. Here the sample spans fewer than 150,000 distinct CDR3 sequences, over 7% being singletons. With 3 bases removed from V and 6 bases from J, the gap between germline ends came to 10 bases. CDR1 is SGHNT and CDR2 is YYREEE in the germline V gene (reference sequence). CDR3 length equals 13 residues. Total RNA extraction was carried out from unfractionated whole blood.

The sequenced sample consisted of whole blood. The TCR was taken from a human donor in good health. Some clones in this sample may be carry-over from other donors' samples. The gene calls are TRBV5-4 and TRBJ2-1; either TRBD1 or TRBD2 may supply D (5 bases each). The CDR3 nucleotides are TGTGCCAGCAGCTCCTCGAGGGGCAATGAGCAGTTCTTC. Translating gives CASSSSRGNEQFF. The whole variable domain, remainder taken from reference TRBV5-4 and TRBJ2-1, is ETGVTQSPTHLIKTRGQQVTLRCSSQSGHNTVSWYQQALGQGPQFIFQYYREEENGRGNFPPRFSGLQFPNYSSELNVNALELDDSALYLCASSSSRGNEQFFGPGTRLTVL.